A single sample gave rise to the 25 T cell receptor beta chains below, sequenced in a study of cytomegalovirus exposure and HLA in healthy donors. In the PCR, 60 Vbeta and 13 Jbeta primers were used. Assay used: immunoSEQ multiplex PCR; TCRdb lists only in-frame clones, some missing. This table has around 170,000 clones, 84% appearing once. The specimen sequenced was PBMCs. These receptor sequences come from a boy between 2 and 10 years old in good health and CMV-seronegative.

This chain uses TRBV5-1 with TRBJ2-6; TRBD1 might be the D (5 bases). The germline CDR1 and CDR2 sequences are SGHRS and YFSETQ. Trimming cost V 4 bases and J 0 bases, with 20 bases left between them. CDR3 length: 19 amino acids. CDR3 in DNA: TGCGCCAGCAGCCGCTTAGGGGCGGAACACTCCTCTGGGGCCAACGTCCTGACTTTC. Residues: CASSRLGAEHSSGANVLTF.

V gene TRBV7-8 combines with J gene TRBJ2-1, with TRBD1 matching 8 bases. V was pared by 7 bases and J by 6 bases, with 26 bases of the junction left unmatched. There are 20 residues in the CDR3. The germline V gene has CDR1 SGHVS and CDR2 FQNEAQ. The CDR3 loop is CASTSFQADWAGGIGNEQFF. The CDR3 bases are TGTGCCAGCACCAGTTTTCAAGCCGATTGGGCAGGGGGCATCGGCAATGAGCAGTTCTTC.

This chain connects TRBV20-1 to TRBJ2-1, with D perhaps TRBD2 (6 bases). The V gene lost 3 bases and the J gene lost 10 bases, with 10 bases spanning the gap. CDR3 length: 11 residues. Looked up from germline, CDR1 is DFQATT and CDR2 is SNEGSKA (reference sequence). CDR3: CSASWLAEQFF. CDR3 bases: TGCAGTGCTAGTTGGCTAGCGGAGCAGTTCTTC.

The chain recombines TRBV28 with TRBJ1-2; 7 nucleotides agree with TRBD1. This CDR3 has 14 residues. J gave up 4 bases and V 3 bases, and 5 bases lay outside the gene matches. The germline V gene has CDR1 MDHEN and CDR2 SYDVKM. In nucleotides, the CDR3 is TGTGCCAGCAGTTTTAGGGGACAGAGCTATGGCTACACCTTC. Amino acids: CASSFRGQSYGYTF.

V and J are TRBV19 and TRBJ1-2; no reliable D call. In germline, CDR1 is LNHDA, CDR2 SQIVND (reference sequence). This CDR3 has 15 amino acids. With 3 bases removed from V and 1 base from J, the gap between germline ends came to 12 bases. For the CDR3, the DNA is TGTGCCAGTAGTATGACCACCGGGGTTAACTATGGCTACACCTTC. This encodes CASSMTTGVNYGYTF.

The chain couples TRBV14 to TRBJ2-1; 12 bases map to TRBD2. J was trimmed by 9 bases and V by 6 bases; bases with no gene match: 12. The CDR3 is 16 residues long. Germline loops: CDR1 SGHDN, CDR2 FVKESK. The CDR3 coding sequence is TGTGCCAGCAGTCCTTTGACTAGCGGGAGACGGGGTGAGCAGTTCTTC. Translation gives CASSPLTSGRRGEQFF.

V and J are TRBV7-9 and TRBJ2-1; 11 positions match TRBD1. The junction had 6 bases not matched to a gene; V was cut back by 4 bases and J by 7 bases. Germline values: CDR1 SEHNR, CDR2 FQNEAQ (reference sequence). The CDR3 length is 15 residues. CDR3 coding DNA: TGTGCCAGCAGCTCCGGGACAGGGGGATGGAATGAGCAGTTCTTC. Protein product: CASSSGTGGWNEQFF.

This chain connects TRBV15 to TRBJ2-2, with TRBD2 matching 9 bases. Germline trimming cut 0 bases from V and 1 base from J; bases unmatched to any gene: 6. The germline gives CDR1 LNHNV, CDR2 YYDKDF (reference sequence). The CDR3 is 18 amino acids. The CDR3 coding sequence is TGTGCCACCAGCAGAGATTTAATGACTAGCGGGAACACCGGGGAGCTGTTTTTT. Protein: CATSRDLMTSGNTGELFF.

For this clone: Other DNA sequences of this sample code for an identical CDR3. This chain joins TRBV5-6 and TRBJ2-7; no clear D. V was trimmed by 0 bases and J by 7 bases, leaving 17 bases between them. Germline V gives CDR1 SGHDT, CDR2 YYEEEE. There are 15 residues in the CDR3. The CDR3 reads CASSLVGAPPREQYF. Here the CDR3 DNA reads TGTGCCAGCAGCTTGGTCGGAGCGCCCCCTCGGGAGCAGTACTTC.

This rearrangement joins TRBV28 to TRBJ2-7; D gene ambiguous. V was clipped by 6 bases and J by 0 bases, with 9 bases between them. CDR1 is MDHEN and CDR2 is SYDVKM in the germline V gene. The CDR3 sequence is 13 residues long. The CDR3 DNA is TGTGCCAGCAGCCCCCCCAGCTCCTACGAGCAGTACTTC. It is translated as CASSPPSSYEQYF.

This clone has just a few counts. The chain recombines TRBV25-1 with TRBJ2-1; TRBD2 aligns across 10 bases. This CDR3 is built from 14 residues. Germline CDR1 MGHDK, CDR2 SYGVNS. J lost 8 bases, V lost 6 bases, and 7 bases had no gene match. The CDR3 sequence: CASSRGLAGDEQFF. The CDR3 coding sequence is TGTGCCAGCAGCCGAGGGCTAGCGGGAGATGAGCAGTTCTTC.

This clone has only a few counts. The chain combines TRBV7-8 with TRBJ1-1, with a weak D call TRBD1 (6 bases). CDR1 and CDR2 (germline): SGHVS, FQNEAQ. The V gene lost 2 bases and the J gene lost 6 bases, with 16 bases spanning the gap. There are 15 residues in the CDR3. The CDR3 DNA is TGTGCCAGCAGCTTAAACGGACCCAGACAGGCTGAAGCTTTCTTT. It yields the protein CASSLNGPRQAEAFF.

V is TRBV5-4 and J is TRBJ1-2; D might be TRBD1 (6 bases). Deletions cut 0 bases from V and 4 bases from J, with 19 bases between. The CDR3 is made up of 17 amino acids. The V gene's germline CDR1 is SGHNT and CDR2 YYREEE (reference sequence). The CDR3 reads CASSLAGPGEGLYGYTF. In nucleotides, the CDR3 is TGTGCCAGCAGCTTGGCCGGGCCAGGGGAGGGGCTCTATGGCTACACCTTC.

This chain connects TRBV14 to TRBJ1-3; D possibly corresponds to TRBD1 (5 bases). Deletions cut 0 bases from V and 8 bases from J, with 20 bases between. Germline assignment: CDR1 SGHDN and CDR2 FVKESK. The CDR3 totals 17 residues. CDR3: CASSQDSWDSGVDTIYF. DNA of the CDR3: TGTGCCAGCAGCCAAGACTCCTGGGACTCTGGGGTAGACACCATATATTTT.

The rearrangement joins TRBV30 to TRBJ2-5; TRBD2 agrees at 11 bases. Judging by the DNA end, TRBJ2-7 fits better; the J call may be wrong. This CDR3 is built from 15 residues. Per the germline V gene, CDR1 is GTSNPN and CDR2 is SVGIG (reference sequence). CDR3 coding DNA: TGTGCCTGGAGTGTAAGGTTAGCGGGAGGGTACGAGCAGTACTTC. This gives the protein CAWSVRLAGGYEQYF.

The count of this clone is one. J is TRBJ2-3 and V is TRBV27; TRBD1 agrees at 8 bases. Germline lookup yields CDR1 MNHEY and CDR2 SMNVEV (reference sequence). The CDR3 is made up of 15 amino acids. V gave up 3 bases and J gave up 0 bases; unmatched junction bases: 2. The CDR3 loop reads CASSLDRVSTDTQYF. In DNA form, the CDR3 reads TGTGCCAGCAGTTTGGACAGGGTTAGCACAGATACGCAGTATTTT.

The chain employs TRBV7-9 and TRBJ2-7; D perhaps matches TRBD2 (5 bases). The CDR3 is made up of 17 amino acids. In germline, CDR1 is SEHNR, CDR2 FQNEAQ (reference sequence). V was clipped by 3 bases and J by 0 bases, with 18 bases between them. CDR3 coding DNA: TGTGCCAGCAGCTTGGTTTTCTTGGACTCCAGCTCCTACGAGCAGTACTTC. Protein: CASSLVFLDSSSYEQYF.

The CDR3 loop reads CASSPFDAGTEAFF. The CDR3 DNA reads as TGCGCCAGCAGCCCCTTCGATGCAGGGACTGAAGCTTTCTTT. The chain uses TRBV5-1 and TRBJ1-1, with D possibly matching TRBD1 (5 bases). The CDR3 has 14 residues. Trimming shortened V by 4 bases and J by 5 bases, and 15 bases separated the two germline ends. CDR1 SGHRS and CDR2 YFSETQ come from the germline V gene.

The genes are TRBV29-1 and TRBJ2-6, with D unresolved. Trimming removed 1 base at V and 0 bases at J, with 7 bases between. This CDR3 comprises 15 residues. The germline V gene encodes CDR1 SQVTM and CDR2 ANQGSEA. CDR3 nucleotide sequence: TGCAGCGTTGAAGGGCCAAGCTCTGGGGCCAACGTCCTGACTTTC. This gives the protein CSVEGPSSGANVLTF.

Concerning this clone itself: Other nucleotide sequences from this sample produce the same CDR3. This chain uses TRBV7-9 with TRBJ1-1; D not certain. The CDR3 has 13 residues. V gave up 1 base and J gave up 2 bases, with 5 bases separating them. Germline V gene lookup returns CDR1 SEHNR and CDR2 FQNEAQ (reference sequence). The CDR3 spells CASSLGRNTEAFF. Written as DNA, the CDR3 is TGTGCCAGCAGCTTAGGGAGAAACACTGAAGCTTTCTTT.

This chain links TRBV6-5 with TRBJ1-1; tentative D call: TRBD1 (6 bases). The germline V gene encodes CDR1 MNHEY and CDR2 SVGAGI. V was pared by 5 bases and J by 3 bases, with 7 bases between. The CDR3 has 12 amino acids. CDR3 coding DNA: TGTGCCAGCAGTCAGGGGTACACTGAAGCTTTCTTT. Translation: CASSQGYTEAFF.

This clone has only a few counts. The chain joins TRBV6-1 to TRBJ1-1; unclear D gene. V dropped 2 bases and J dropped 6 bases, with 16 bases sitting between them. CDR1 MNHNS and CDR2 SASEGT come from the germline V gene. This CDR3 is 15 amino acids long. This chain's CDR3 is CASSELDFSNSEAFF. The CDR3 DNA is TGTGCCAGCAGTGAATTAGACTTTTCAAACTCTGAAGCTTTCTTT.

The chain is built from TRBV28 and TRBJ1-1; D remains unclear. The CDR3 runs to 14 residues. Germline V gene sequence: CDR1 MDHEN, CDR2 SYDVKM. The V end lost 4 bases, the J end lost 4 bases, and 13 bases lay between the germline ends. The CDR3 nucleotides are TGTGCCAGCAGTTCTGTTGGGCCAGGCACTGAAGCTTTCTTT. The encoded protein is CASSSVGPGTEAFF.

V usage is TRBV29-1 and J usage is TRBJ2-2; D unresolved. The CDR3 runs 11 residues. Germline V gene data show CDR1 as SQVTM and CDR2 as ANQGSEA. The V end lost 6 bases, the J end lost 4 bases, and 6 bases lay between the germline ends. CDR3 nucleotide sequence: TGCAGCGTAGTTAGCACCGGGGAGCTGTTTTTT. This gives the protein CSVVSTGELFF.

Only a few counts were recorded for this clone. The V gene is TRBV28, the J gene TRBJ1-4, with TRBD1 identical over 9 bases. There are 15 residues in the CDR3. Germline values: CDR1 MDHEN, CDR2 SYDVKM. Germline trimming cut 1 base from V and 8 bases from J; bases unmatched to any gene: 5. CDR3 sequence: CASSLFDRGREKLFF. DNA of the CDR3: TGTGCCAGCAGTTTATTTGACAGGGGGAGGGAAAAACTGTTTTTT. The whole variable domain, remainder taken from reference TRBV28 and TRBJ1-4, is DVKVTQSSRYLVKRTGEKVFLECVQDMDHENMFWYRQDPGLGLRLIYFSYDVKMKEKGDIPEGYSVSREKKERFSLILESASTNQTSMYLCASSLFDRGREKLFFGSGTQLSVL.